This T cell receptor (beta chain) appears in the sequencing data of a study of Ad26.COV2.S vaccination and SARS-CoV-2 variants. With respect to this clone: Its antigen remains unidentified.

CDR3 size: 12 residues. Trimming removed 5 bases at V and 1 base at J, with 4 bases between. Germline V lookup: CDR1 MNHEY, CDR2 SVGAGI. Notes on the study in general: Vaccinees and placebo recipients showed similar non-spike TCR breadth.

Assay used: immunoSEQ multiplex PCR; TCRdb lists only in-frame clones, some missing. Of roughly 510,000 clones listed, approximately 90% are singletons. Treatment noted: approximately 18 received Ad26.COV2.S at low or high dose, single or two shots; five or six received placebo; per-sample allocation not given. Collection of the samples took place on day 63 after the first injection of vaccine or placebo. The source was peripheral blood, collected in a trial of Ad26.COV2.S vaccine versus placebo. This TCR was sampled from a person aged 18 to 65 who received the Ad26.COV2.S COVID-19 vaccine or a placebo. The rearrangement uses TRBV6-5 and TRBJ2-3, with unresolved D. CDR3 coding DNA: TGTGCCAGCAGTCGCGGCACAGATACGCAGTATTTT. This translates into CASSRGTDTQYF.